These 29 T cell receptor beta chains were sequenced from one sample in a study of T-cell memory formation after mild COVID-19. TCRdb re-derived calls from the 5' RACE reads in MiXCR, one entry per CDR3 protein. The sample consists of 100,000 to 150,000 distinct CDR3 sequences, approximately 6.2% of them appearing once. The sample consisted of PBMCs or a T cell subset sorted from them (not recorded which). The receptors come from an adult woman who had mild COVID-19 (a few samples of this study predate the infection). Cell type and time point are not known.

This clonotype has just a few counts. The chain links TRBV3-1 to TRBJ1-2; no firm D call. The CDR3 runs 14 residues. Trimming pared 1 base from V and 5 bases from J, leaving 11 bases between. Germline V gene lookup returns CDR1 LGHDT and CDR2 YNNKEL (reference sequence). The CDR3 protein is CASSQVGSWYGYTF. The CDR3 DNA is TGTGCCAGCAGCCAAGTAGGATCGTGGTATGGCTACACCTTC.

There are a few counts of this clonotype. The chain employs TRBV12-3 or TRBV12-4 and TRBJ1-1; D not certain. This CDR3 is built from 12 residues. Trimming left V 6 bases short and J 5 bases short, with 10 bases between. The CDR3 DNA follows: TGTGCCAGCAGAATTGGGTGGACTGAAGCTTTCTTT. This sequence encodes CASRIGWTEAFF.

Of note for this clonotype: A much larger clonotype is one base distant, so this may be a read error. The rearrangement links TRBV5-1 to TRBJ2-1; 7 bases are shared with TRBD1. The CDR3 runs 14 residues. CDR1 SGHRS and CDR2 YFSETQ come from the germline V gene. The CDR3: CARSLPGQLNEQFF. The CDR3 nucleotides read TGCGCCAGAAGCTTACCGGGACAGCTCAATGAGCAGTTCTTC.

The genes are TRBV5-4 and TRBJ2-1, with TRBD1 identical over 9 bases. Germline CDR1 and CDR2: SGHNT and YYREEE (reference sequence). The CDR3 length is 14 residues. The V segment lost 5 bases and the J segment 8 bases; nucleotides outside the gene matches: 8. The CDR3 DNA reads as TGTGCCAGCAGGACAGGGGGAAAATGGGATGAGCAGTTCTTC. This encodes CASRTGGKWDEQFF.

The chain employs TRBV5-5 and TRBJ1-5; D is possibly TRBD1 (6 bases). The CDR3 has 14 amino acids. V dropped 3 bases and J dropped 7 bases, with 14 bases sitting between them. The germline V gene has CDR1 SGHKS and CDR2 YYEKEE (reference sequence). In DNA form, the CDR3 reads TGTGCCAGCAGCTGGAGGGGGGTACGGCAGCCCCAGCATTTT. It is translated as CASSWRGVRQPQHF.

This clonotype was recorded many times. The J gene is TRBJ2-1, the V gene TRBV12-3 or TRBV12-4; the D is unclear. This CDR3 has 11 residues. The ends were cut back, 7 bases at V and 5 bases at J, with 6 bases in the middle. CDR3 residues: CASILNNEQFF. DNA of the CDR3: TGTGCCAGCATCCTTAACAATGAGCAGTTCTTC.

This clonotype was observed a handful of times. The chain carries TRBV20-1 and TRBJ2-5; no reliable D call. Germline V gene sequence: CDR1 DFQATT, CDR2 SNEGSKA (reference sequence). The CDR3 loop spans 13 amino acids. V was trimmed by 3 bases and J by 2 bases, leaving 10 bases between them. The CDR3 nucleotides are TGCAGTGCTAGTCGCAACCCACAAGAGACCCAGTACTTC. This sequence encodes CSASRNPQETQYF.

This clonotype has just a few counts. The chain employs TRBV12-3 or TRBV12-4 and TRBJ2-3, with D tentatively TRBD2 (6 bases). V lost 5 bases to trimming and J lost 2 bases, with 11 bases between them. The CDR3 consists of 14 residues. The CDR3: CASSRSGSTDTQYF. The DNA of the CDR3 is TGTGCCAGCAGTCGTAGCGGCTCCACAGATACGCAGTATTTT.

The chain is built from TRBV12-3 or TRBV12-4 and TRBJ2-1, with 8 bases aligning to TRBD2. Trimming cost V 5 bases and J 5 bases; bases outside gene matches: 5. The CDR3 spans 14 residues. For the CDR3, the DNA is TGTGCCAGCAGTCAGGGACTAGACAACAATGAGCAGTTCTTC. It yields the protein CASSQGLDNNEQFF.

The chain has TRBV29-1 and TRBJ2-1, with 13 bases aligning to TRBD2. This CDR3 region has 14 residues. The germline gives CDR1 SQVTM, CDR2 ANQGSEA. V trimming: 7 bases; J trimming: 6 bases; junction bases outside the gene matches: 6. The CDR3 coding sequence is TGCAGCGCCTTCGGGACTAGCGGGATCAATGAGCAGTTCTTC. Protein: CSAFGTSGINEQFF.

This clonotype was counted between two and nine times. The chain employs TRBV3-1 and TRBJ1-2; D is undetermined. V lost 0 bases, J lost 2 bases, and 19 bases lay in between. The V gene's germline CDR1 is LGHDT and CDR2 YNNKEL (reference sequence). The CDR3 consists of 18 residues. CDR3 in DNA: TGTGCCAGCAGCCAAGAAGGTGGGATCGGACTCATGAACTATGGCTACACCTTC. This codes for CASSQEGGIGLMNYGYTF.

The chain uses TRBV20-1 and TRBJ1-6; D is uncertain. The CDR3 consists of 14 residues. Trimming removed 6 bases from V and 5 bases from J, with 14 bases in between. From germline, CDR1 is DFQATT and CDR2 SNEGSKA (reference sequence). Here the CDR3 DNA reads TGCAGTGCAACAAAAACCATAGATAATTCACCCCTCCACTTT. Its protein product is CSATKTIDNSPLHF.

This clonotype was recorded a few times. The chain has TRBV7-8 and TRBJ1-5; no clear D gene. The germline V and J ends were trimmed by 4 bases and 4 bases, with 8 bases remaining between them. Germline V gives CDR1 SGHVS, CDR2 FQNEAQ. The CDR3 runs to 13 residues. The CDR3 sequence: CASSSSPNQPQHF. CDR3 nucleotides: TGTGCCAGCAGCTCCAGCCCTAATCAGCCCCAGCATTTT.

At least ten counts were recorded for this clonotype. The chain uses TRBV5-1 and TRBJ2-1, with TRBD2 as a possible D gene (6 bases). The germline V gene has CDR1 SGHRS and CDR2 YFSETQ. The CDR3 consists of 15 residues. The V end was cut by 1 base, the J end by 2 bases, with 10 bases between. CDR3 bases: TGCGCCAGCAGCTTGCGGGAGTCAGCCTACAATGAGCAGTTCTTC. Its translation is CASSLRESAYNEQFF.

This clonotype came up a few times. The chain couples TRBV7-9 to TRBJ2-7; no clear D. Germline V CDR1 and CDR2: SEHNR, FQNEAQ (reference sequence). The CDR3 loop spans 11 amino acids. Trimming removed 5 bases at V and 5 bases at J, with 7 bases between. The CDR3 reads CASSLFHEQYF. CDR3 in DNA: TGTGCCAGCAGCCTCTTCCACGAGCAGTACTTC.

This clonotype was seen a few times. The chain employs TRBV10-3 and TRBJ2-1, with D possibly matching TRBD1 (6 bases). V was trimmed by 9 bases and J by 1 base, leaving 10 bases between them. The CDR3 length is 13 residues. CDR1 and CDR2 (germline): ENHRY, SYGVKD. The CDR3 protein is CAIQGGSYNEQFF. The CDR3, as DNA: TGTGCCATACAGGGTGGATCCTACAATGAGCAGTTCTTC.

The gene calls are TRBV24-1 and TRBJ1-2, with D tentatively TRBD1 (5 bases). Trimming shortened V by 3 bases and J by 7 bases, and 8 bases separated the two germline ends. The CDR3 contains 12 residues. Germline values: CDR1 KGHDR, CDR2 SFDVKD. This CDR3 reads CATSDPRVGYTF. The CDR3 nucleotides read TGTGCCACCAGTGATCCCAGGGTTGGCTACACCTTC.

This clonotype was counted many times. CDR3: CASSYRGQANQPQHF. The CDR3 DNA reads as TGTGCCAGCAGTTACCGTGGACAGGCCAATCAGCCCCAGCATTTT. The rearrangement joins TRBV6-2 or TRBV6-3 to TRBJ1-5; 7 bases are a match to TRBD1. J lost 3 bases, V lost 2 bases, and 4 bases had no gene match. This CDR3 region has 15 residues. Germline-derived CDR1 and CDR2 are MNHEY and SVGEGT.

The J gene is TRBJ2-1, the V gene TRBV6-5; TRBD2 matches at 9 bases. Germline CDR1 MNHEY, CDR2 SVGAGI. V lost 6 bases and J lost 2; bases outside the gene matches: 5. The CDR3 contains 15 residues. The CDR3 DNA follows: TGTGCCAGCAGCACAAGCGGGGGGACCTACAATGAGCAGTTCTTC. It codes for CASSTSGGTYNEQFF.

The chain joins TRBV7-2 to TRBJ1-2; 8 positions agree with TRBD1. Looked up from germline, CDR1 is SGHTA and CDR2 is FQGNSA. This CDR3 is 16 amino acids long. The V gene end was trimmed by 0 bases and the J gene end by 8 bases; junction bases not matched to a gene: 11. In DNA, the CDR3 is TGTGCCAGCAGCTTAGCTCCCCAAGCAGGGGGCTGGGGCTACACCTTC. Its translation: CASSLAPQAGGWGYTF.

This clonotype was seen many times. V and J are TRBV5-1 and TRBJ2-1; D perhaps matches TRBD1 (7 bases). CDR1 SGHRS and CDR2 YFSETQ come from the germline V gene. This CDR3 spans 15 amino acids. Trimming took off 0 bases at V and 8 bases at J, with 15 bases between the two ends. CDR3: CASSLVAGQNYEQFF. In DNA form, the CDR3 reads TGCGCCAGCAGCTTGGTGGCGGGACAGAACTATGAGCAGTTCTTC.

This clonotype was recorded a few times. The J gene is TRBJ2-2, the V gene TRBV20-1; 12 bases line up with TRBD2. This CDR3 spans 16 amino acids. Looked up from germline, CDR1 is DFQATT and CDR2 is SNEGSKA (reference sequence). The J segment lost 2 bases and the V segment lost 3 bases, leaving 4 bases of the junction unmatched. The CDR3 bases are TGCAGTGCTAGGCCTAGCGGGAGGGTAAACACCGGGGAGCTGTTTTTT. Amino acid sequence: CSARPSGRVNTGELFF.

This clonotype turned up a few times. The rearrangement links TRBV7-2 to TRBJ2-5, with 10 bases identical to TRBD2. The CDR3 spans 14 residues. Per the germline V gene, CDR1 is SGHTA and CDR2 is FQGNSA. V lost 7 bases and J lost 4; bases outside the gene matches: 6. The CDR3 loop reads CASKIRTSGETQYF. CDR3 DNA sequence: TGTGCCAGCAAGATAAGGACTAGCGGAGAGACCCAGTACTTC.

This clonotype came up a few times. J is TRBJ2-7 and V is TRBV12-3 or TRBV12-4, with a weak D call TRBD1 (5 bases). V lost 2 bases and J 6 bases, leaving 11 bases between the germline ends. The CDR3 extends over 13 amino acids. CDR3 sequence: CASSLIIGVEQYF. The CDR3 DNA is TGTGCCAGCAGTTTAATTATAGGGGTCGAGCAGTACTTC.

This clonotype was recorded at least ten times. The chain has TRBV7-2 and TRBJ2-3; D might be TRBD1 (6 bases). CDR3 length: 12 residues. V lost 5 bases to trimming and J lost 5 bases, with 8 bases between them. From germline, CDR1 is SGHTA and CDR2 FQGNSA. CDR3 sequence reads: CASSQGGDTQYF. CDR3 bases: TGTGCCAGCAGCCAAGGGGGAGATACGCAGTATTTT.

This clonotype has a handful of counts. This chain uses TRBV23-1 with TRBJ1-2; tentative D call: TRBD1 (6 bases). TRBV23-1 counts as an open reading frame of uncertain function. V shed 9 bases and J shed 0 bases, with 8 bases lying between them. The CDR3 consists of 12 residues. The CDR3 nucleotides are TGCGCCAGTCAGGGGCCTAACTATGGCTACACCTTC. This translates into CASQGPNYGYTF.

The chain carries TRBV20-1 and TRBJ2-5, with D unresolved. V was trimmed by 2 bases and J by 6 bases, leaving 13 bases between them. The germline CDR1 and CDR2 sequences are DFQATT and SNEGSKA (reference sequence). This CDR3 contains 13 residues. CDR3 bases: TGCAGTGCTAGATCTCCGACCAGCCAGACCCAGTACTTC. Translated, it gives CSARSPTSQTQYF.

In its sample, this clonotype was seen many times. The genes are TRBV2 and TRBJ1-2; 9 bases agree with TRBD1. J gave up 3 bases and V 5 bases, and 1 base lay outside the gene matches. Germline values: CDR1 SNHLY, CDR2 FYNNEI. This CDR3 region has 13 residues. This chain's CDR3 is CASSRTGDYGYTF. The DNA for the CDR3 is TGTGCCAGCAGTCGGACAGGGGACTATGGCTACACCTTC.

This clonotype was detected a few times. J is TRBJ1-2 and V is TRBV30; 8 bases are shared with TRBD1. After removal of 4 bases from V and 3 bases from J, the junction contained 7 bases not matched to a gene. CDR1 is GTSNPN and CDR2 is SVGIG in the germline V gene (reference sequence). The CDR3 contains 14 residues. As DNA, the CDR3 is TGTGCCTGGAACCACGGACAGGGTGACTATGGCTACACCTTC. It yields the protein CAWNHGQGDYGYTF.